The source of this T cell receptor beta chain is a study of blood T cell repertoires in COVID-19. Turning to the study itself: Sites in the United States, Italy and Spain provided acute and convalescent COVID-19 samples.

How the authors handled the data: Reference gene primer amplification gave nucleated cell count estimates. Sequencing used immunoSEQ multiplex PCR; TCRdb keeps in-frame clones, though not all of them. V and J calls and clone size come straight from that table; D and trimming were deduced from the DNA. The sample has tens of thousands of clones; 90% are singletons. This receptor was identified in a man aged 45-65 years with acute or convalescent COVID-19. The sequenced material came from peripheral blood.

CDR3 in amino acids: CASSLLANGGESEQFF. The DNA for the CDR3 is TGCGCCAGCAGCTTGTTGGCGAACGGGGGGGAGAGTGAGCAGTTCTTC. V and J are TRBV5-1 and TRBJ2-1, with 8 positions matching TRBD2. Losses at the gene ends were 1 base for V and 9 bases for J; bases not matched to a gene: 12. The length of the CDR3 is 16 residues. Germline V gene sequence: CDR1 SGHRS, CDR2 YFSETQ.